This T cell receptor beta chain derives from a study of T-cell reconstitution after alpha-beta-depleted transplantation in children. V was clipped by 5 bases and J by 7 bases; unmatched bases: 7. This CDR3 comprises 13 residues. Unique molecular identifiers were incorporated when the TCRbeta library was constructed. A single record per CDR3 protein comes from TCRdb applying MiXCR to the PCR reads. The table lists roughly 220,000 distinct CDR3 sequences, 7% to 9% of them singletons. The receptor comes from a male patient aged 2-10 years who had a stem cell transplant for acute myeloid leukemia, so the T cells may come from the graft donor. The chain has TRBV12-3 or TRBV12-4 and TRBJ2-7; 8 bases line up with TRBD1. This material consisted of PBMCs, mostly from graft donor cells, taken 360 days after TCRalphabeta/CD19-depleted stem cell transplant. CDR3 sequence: CASSPWTGREQYF. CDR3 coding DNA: TGTGCCAGCAGTCCCTGGACAGGGCGGGAGCAGTACTTC.